What follows is one TCR beta chain and its context. Its target antigen remains unknown. Per-base quality was not reported, and no clone a single base away is much larger than it. Genomic DNA was extracted from sorted cells for sequencing of the TCRbeta CDR3 region. The immunoSEQ Assay was used to sequence the TCRbeta CDR3 regions. In its TCRdb copy, this immuneACCESS table keeps in-frame sequences only and misses some clones. Where compared with another copy, unresolved V genes explain less than half of these, and the others have no known cause. Here the sample has tens of thousands of clones; around 80% occur a single time. The ten largest account for around 1.1% of the sample. V drops 7 bases and J drops 11 bases, leaving 14 bases in between. Reading the germline V gene gives CDR1 SQVTM and CDR2 ANQGSEA. The CDR3 numbers 10 residues from cysteine through phenylalanine. Just CDR3 DNA is preserved here, 30 bases in frame from base 1.

This record comes from a study of OX40 agonist ivuxolimab in advanced cancers. Study-wide context: Ivuxolimab was a fully human IgG2 agonistic monoclonal antibody targeting the costimulatory receptor OX40 (CD134). Intravenous ivuxolimab was administered to patients every 2 weeks at six dose levels: 0.01, 0.1, 0.3, 1.5, 3 and 10 mg/kg. Of the approximately 50 dose-escalation patients, hepatocellular carcinoma was present in around 20, melanoma in approximately 15, renal cell carcinoma in 9 and head and neck cancer in 9. In the dose-escalation cohort, roughly 80% of patients were male, and the mean age was approximately 55 years, with a range of about 20 to 90. Patients were allowed to have had prior anti-PD-1, anti-PD-L1 or anti-CTLA-4 therapy, and approximately 40% of the dose-escalation patients had been treated with checkpoint inhibitors. Partial responses occurred in three dose-escalation patients, of whom one had hepatocellular carcinoma and two had cutaneous melanoma. Peripheral TCRbeta sequencing was intended to test whether TCR sequence diversity was altered and clonal T-cell expansion was caused by ivuxolimab. The paper describes the monotherapy dose-escalation part (N of about 47 patients) of the phase I trial of ivuxolimab.

Summary of the overall study and its limitations: In the 0.1-3.0 mg/kg groups, partial responders were among the patients with the lowest normalized peripheral clonal expansion, particularly in CD8+ T cells. After ivuxolimab, CD8+ T cells had more expanded clones than CD4+ T cells on average. Low levels of normalized T-cell clonal expansion were also seen in some patients who did not respond. Which antigens the clonally expanded peripheral T cells were specific for was not determined. At doses of 0.1 to 3.0 mg/kg, clonal expansion of both CD4+ and CD8+ blood T cells was observed from baseline to week 6.

Patients with a history of autoimmune disease or receiving systemic immunosuppression were excluded from the trial. In every dose cohort, peripheral blood was drawn for TCR sequencing at baseline, cycle 4 day 1, and cycle 7 day 1. Samples came from an open-label, multicenter, first-in-human phase I dose-escalation trial of ivuxolimab. Adults with locally advanced or metastatic head and neck squamous cell, hepatocellular, melanoma or renal cell carcinoma were enrolled in the trial. Before TCR sequencing, CD4+ and CD8+ T cells were separately sorted from peripheral blood. The sequence was collected from an adult with an advanced solid tumor such as melanoma, head and neck, liver or kidney cancer. The sequence is built from TRBV29-1 and TRBJ1-1; the D gene is possibly TRBD1, with 6 bases matching. The starting material was CD4+ or CD8+ T cells sorted from blood, obtained in a trial of the OX40 agonist ivuxolimab. At the DNA level, the sequence is TGCAGCGGAGGGGGGGCGCGGGCTTTCTTT. This is translated as CSGGGARAFF.